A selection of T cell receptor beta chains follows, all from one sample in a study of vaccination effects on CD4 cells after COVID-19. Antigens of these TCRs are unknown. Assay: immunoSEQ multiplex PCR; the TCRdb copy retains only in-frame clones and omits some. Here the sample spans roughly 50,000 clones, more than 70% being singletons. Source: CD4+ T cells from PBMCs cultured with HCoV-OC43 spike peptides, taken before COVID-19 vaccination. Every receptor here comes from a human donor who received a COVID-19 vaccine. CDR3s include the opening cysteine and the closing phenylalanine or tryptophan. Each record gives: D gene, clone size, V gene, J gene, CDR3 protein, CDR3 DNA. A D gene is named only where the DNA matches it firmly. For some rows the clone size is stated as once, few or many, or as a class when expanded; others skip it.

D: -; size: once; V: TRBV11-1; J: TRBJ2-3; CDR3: CASSSVRSTDTQYF; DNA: TGTGCCAGCAGCTCAGTCAGGAGCACAGATACGCAGTATTTT
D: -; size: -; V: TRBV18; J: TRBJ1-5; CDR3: CASSVSGTNNQPQHF; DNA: TGTGCCAGCTCAGTCTCCGGGACAAACAATCAGCCCCAGCATTTT
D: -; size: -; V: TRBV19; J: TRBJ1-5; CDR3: CASSVKGAGQPQHF; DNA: TGTGCCAGTAGCGTTAAGGGCGCGGGGCAGCCCCAGCATTTT
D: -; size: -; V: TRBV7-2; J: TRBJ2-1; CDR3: CASSLLGEADKQFF; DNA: TGTGCCAGCAGCTTATTAGGCGAGGCTGATAAGCAGTTCTTC
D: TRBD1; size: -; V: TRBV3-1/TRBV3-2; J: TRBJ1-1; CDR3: CASSPRTGGDTEAFF; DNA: TGTGCCAGCAGCCCCCGGACAGGGGGGGACACTGAAGCTTTCTTT
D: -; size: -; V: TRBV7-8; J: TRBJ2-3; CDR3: CASSSQGFDTQYF; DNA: TGTGCCAGCAGCTCGCAGGGTTTCGATACGCAGTATTTT
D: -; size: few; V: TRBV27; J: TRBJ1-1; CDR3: CASRPVGGPKTTEAFF; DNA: TGTGCCAGCAGACCAGTTGGGGGGCCAAAGACCACTGAAGCTTTCTTT
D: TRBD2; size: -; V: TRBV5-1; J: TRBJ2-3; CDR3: CASSLGALAGGHTQYF; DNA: TGCGCCAGCAGCTTGGGGGCCCTAGCGGGGGGCCATACGCAGTATTTT
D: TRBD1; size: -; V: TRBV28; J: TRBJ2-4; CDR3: CASSLWGQGAVKNIQYF; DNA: TGTGCCAGCAGTTTATGGGGACAGGGGGCTGTCAAAAACATTCAGTACTTC
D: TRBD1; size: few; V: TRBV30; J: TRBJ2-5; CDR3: CAWTSPRTGEETQYF; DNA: TGTGCCTGGACCTCCCCCCGGACAGGTGAAGAGACCCAGTACTTC
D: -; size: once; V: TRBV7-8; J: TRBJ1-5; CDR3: CASSLVAGTMYSQPQHF; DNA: TGTGCCAGCAGCTTAGTGGCCGGGACAATGTACAGTCAGCCCCAGCATTTT
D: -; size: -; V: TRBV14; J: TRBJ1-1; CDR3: CASSPLTQSWDLKAFF; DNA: TGTGCCAGCAGCCCATTGACCCAATCTTGGGACCTAAAAGCTTTCTTT
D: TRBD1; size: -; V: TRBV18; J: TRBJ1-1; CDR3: CASSPLTGGKMNTEAFF; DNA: TGTGCCAGCTCACCACTAACAGGGGGGAAAATGAACACTGAAGCTTTCTTT
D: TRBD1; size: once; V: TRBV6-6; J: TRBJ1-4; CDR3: CASSYVTGGNEKLFF; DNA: TGTGCCAGCAGTTACGTAACAGGGGGCAATGAAAAACTGTTTTTT
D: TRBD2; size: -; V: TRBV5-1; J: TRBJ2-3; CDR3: CASSLLAGTTTDTQYF; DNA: TGCGCCAGCAGCTTGCTAGCGGGGACAACCACAGATACGCAGTATTTT
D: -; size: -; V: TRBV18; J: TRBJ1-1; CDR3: CASSSGQDTEAFF; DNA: TGTGCCAGCTCATCCGGACAAGACACTGAAGCTTTCTTT
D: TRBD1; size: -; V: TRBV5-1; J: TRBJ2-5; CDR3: CASSLQGQGAGETQYF; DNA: TGCGCCAGCAGCTTACAGGGACAGGGGGCAGGGGAGACCCAGTACTTC
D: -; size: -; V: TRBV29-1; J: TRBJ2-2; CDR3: CSVKGGRETGELFF; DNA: TGCAGCGTCAAGGGGGGGAGGGAAACCGGGGAGCTGTTTTTT
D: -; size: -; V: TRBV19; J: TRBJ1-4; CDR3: CASSETEKLFF; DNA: TGTGCCAGTAGTGAGACTGAAAAACTGTTTTTT
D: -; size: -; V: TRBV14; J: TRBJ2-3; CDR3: CASSQERYGTDTQYF; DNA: TGTGCCAGCAGCCAAGAACGTTACGGCACAGATACGCAGTATTTT
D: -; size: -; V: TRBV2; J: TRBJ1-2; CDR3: CASSVIQGDYGYTF; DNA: TGTGCCAGCAGTGTAATACAAGGGGACTATGGCTACACCTTC
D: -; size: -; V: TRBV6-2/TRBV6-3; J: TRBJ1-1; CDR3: CASSFQSATEAFF; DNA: TGTGCCAGCAGTTTTCAGAGCGCCACTGAAGCTTTCTTT
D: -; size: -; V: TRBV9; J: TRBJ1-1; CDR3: CASSAVGGNTEAFF; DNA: TGTGCCAGCAGCGCCGTGGGGGGGAACACTGAAGCTTTCTTT
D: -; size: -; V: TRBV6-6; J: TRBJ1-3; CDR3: CASSYASSGNTIYF; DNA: TGTGCCAGCAGTTACGCCAGCTCTGGAAACACCATATATTTT
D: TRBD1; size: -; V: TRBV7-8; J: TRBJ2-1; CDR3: CASSPSSLSTGDEQFF; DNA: TGTGCCAGCAGCCCTTCCTCCCTTTCTACAGGGGATGAGCAGTTCTTC
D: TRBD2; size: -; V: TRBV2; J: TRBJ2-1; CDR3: CASSAGTSSYNEQFF; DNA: TGTGCCAGCAGCGCCGGGACTAGCTCCTACAATGAGCAGTTCTTC
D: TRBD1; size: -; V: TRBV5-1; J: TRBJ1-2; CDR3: CASSLWQGASYGYTF; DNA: TGCGCCAGCAGCTTGTGGCAGGGGGCTTCCTATGGCTACACCTTC
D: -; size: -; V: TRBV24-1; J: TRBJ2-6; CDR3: CATASSGANVLTF; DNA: TGTGCCACGGCGAGCTCTGGGGCCAACGTCCTGACTTTC
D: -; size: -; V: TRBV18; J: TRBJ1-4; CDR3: CASSPPSSGAGEKLFF; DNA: TGTGCCAGCTCACCACCGTCATCAGGGGCGGGGGAAAAACTGTTTTTT
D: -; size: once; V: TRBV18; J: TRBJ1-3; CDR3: CASSPRTRDGNTIYF; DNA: TGTGCCAGCTCACCACGGACAAGGGATGGAAACACCATATATTTT
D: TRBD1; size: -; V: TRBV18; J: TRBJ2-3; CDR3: CASSPTGVTDTQYF; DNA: TGTGCCAGCTCACCAACAGGGGTCACAGATACGCAGTATTTT
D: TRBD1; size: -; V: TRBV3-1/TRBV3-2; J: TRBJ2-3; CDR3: CASSLQTGCRADTQYF; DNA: TGTGCCAGCAGCCTCCAGACAGGGTGCAGGGCAGATACGCAGTATTTT
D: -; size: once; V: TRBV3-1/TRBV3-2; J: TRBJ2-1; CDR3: CASSYRYNEQFF; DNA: TGTGCCAGCAGCTACAGGTACAATGAGCAGTTCTTC
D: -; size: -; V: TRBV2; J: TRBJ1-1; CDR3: CASLRHGGTEAFF; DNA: TGTGCCAGCCTCAGGCACGGGGGTACTGAAGCTTTCTTT